Presented here are 17 T cell receptor beta chains from one specimen sequenced in a study of glioma-infiltrating T cells after dendritic cell vaccination. TCRdb's table, derived via immunoSEQ multiplex PCR, lists solely in-frame clones and lacks some. Of around 73,000 clones in the sample, about four fifths are singletons; the top ten hold 2.1%. The sequenced sample was blood, obtained before dendritic cell vaccination. These receptors were collected from a human donor with glioblastoma.

This clone was found once. V gene TRBV14 combines with J gene TRBJ1-5, with TRBD1 matching over 7 bases. The germline CDR1 and CDR2 sequences are SGHDN and FVKESK. The CDR3 has 15 amino acids. The junction had 4 bases not matched to a gene; V was cut back by 4 bases and J by 1 base. The CDR3 DNA reads as TGTGCCAGCAGCCCCCACAGGGGAAGCAATCAGCCCCAGCATTTT. It encodes CASSPHRGSNQPQHF.

The gene calls are TRBV10-3 and TRBJ1-4; the D gene is possibly TRBD1 (5 bases). The V gene's germline CDR1 is ENHRY and CDR2 SYGVKD. The ends were cut back, 2 bases at V and 7 bases at J, with 11 bases in the middle. The CDR3 spans 14 residues. The CDR3 nucleotides read TGTGCCATCAGTGAGCTAGGGGAAGGTGAAAAACTGTTTTTT. This translates into CAISELGEGEKLFF.

The chain combines TRBV2 with TRBJ1-4; maybe TRBD1 (5 bases). Deletions cut 6 bases from V and 4 bases from J, with 15 bases between. This CDR3 contains 15 residues. CDR1 and CDR2 (germline): SNHLY, FYNNEI. In DNA form, the CDR3 reads TGTGCCAGCAGGCGGGGGTTGGGGAATAATGAAAAACTGTTTTTT. Its translation: CASRRGLGNNEKLFF.

This chain uses TRBV2 with TRBJ1-5; a weak D match, TRBD1 (6 bases). This CDR3 contains 16 residues. Germline assignment: CDR1 SNHLY and CDR2 FYNNEI. The germline V and J ends were trimmed by 4 bases and 6 bases, with 19 bases remaining between them. The CDR3 DNA follows: TGTGCCAGCAGTGCATCTAGGGGGATTGTGGGTCAGCCCCAGCATTTT. This encodes CASSASRGIVGQPQHF.

V and J are TRBV10-2 and TRBJ2-1, with 11 bases matching TRBD2. The CDR3 is 15 amino acids. The germline CDR1 and CDR2 sequences are WSHSY and SAAADI. Germline trimming cut 6 bases from V and 3 bases from J; bases unmatched to any gene: 4. The CDR3 reads CASRSGTSGYNEQFF. CDR3 bases: TGCGCCAGCAGGTCCGGGACTAGCGGCTACAATGAGCAGTTCTTC.

The chain has TRBV18 and TRBJ1-1; D might be TRBD1 (6 bases). The germline V gene has CDR1 KGHSH and CDR2 LQKENI. The CDR3 has 15 residues. The germline V and J ends were trimmed by 3 bases and 1 base, with 12 bases remaining between them. The CDR3 protein is CASSPTGGANTEAFF. The CDR3 nucleotides read TGTGCCAGCTCACCGACCGGGGGGGCGAACACTGAAGCTTTCTTT. Looking up the rest from reference TRBV18 and TRBJ1-1 gives the full variable domain: NAGVMQNPRHLVRRRGQEARLRCSPMKGHSHVYWYRQLPEEGLKFMVYLQKENIIDESGMPKERFSAEFPKEGPSILRIQQVVRGDSAAYFCASSPTGGANTEAFFGQGTRLTVV.

This clone occurred a few times. The V and J genes are TRBV5-1 and TRBJ1-1; 8 nucleotides agree with TRBD1. J lost 2 bases, V lost 2 bases, and 5 bases had no gene match. CDR1 and CDR2 (germline): SGHRS, YFSETQ. The CDR3 covers 15 residues. CDR3 protein: CASSFRTGGNTEAFF. The CDR3 DNA reads TGCGCCAGCAGCTTCCGTACAGGGGGAAACACTGAAGCTTTCTTT. The full variable domain, completed using reference TRBV5-1 and TRBJ1-1, is KAGVTQTPRYLIKTRGQQVTLSCSPISGHRSVSWYQQTPGQGLQFLFEYFSETQRNKGNFPGRFSGRQFSNSRSEMNVSTLELGDSALYLCASSFRTGGNTEAFFGQGTRLTVV.

The table lists this clone with a count of one. The chain combines TRBV5-1 with TRBJ1-4; D uncertain. The length of the CDR3 is 16 residues. In germline, CDR1 is SGHRS, CDR2 YFSETQ. V was trimmed by 1 base and J by 4 bases, leaving 14 bases between them. The CDR3 DNA reads TGCGCCAGCAGCTTGCTCGGGGATGCGGGTAATGAAAAACTGTTTTTT. This encodes CASSLLGDAGNEKLFF.

The chain recombines TRBV14 with TRBJ1-1; D ambiguous. V shed 5 bases and J shed 1 base, with 8 bases lying between them. Germline V gene sequence: CDR1 SGHDN, CDR2 FVKESK. The CDR3 runs to 13 residues. CDR3 protein: CASSEMKNTEAFF. CDR3 in DNA: TGTGCCAGCAGCGAGATGAAGAACACTGAAGCTTTCTTT.

The J gene is TRBJ1-1, the V gene TRBV2, with D uncertain. The germline gives CDR1 SNHLY, CDR2 FYNNEI. CDR3 length: 14 amino acids. V was trimmed by 6 bases and J by 4 bases, leaving 15 bases between them. CDR3 DNA sequence: TGTGCCAGCAGCTGGGAGAGTAAACGCACTGAAGCTTTCTTT. Translation: CASSWESKRTEAFF.

The chain joins TRBV6-5 to TRBJ1-1; D may be TRBD1 (6 bases). The germline V gene has CDR1 MNHEY and CDR2 SVGAGI. The CDR3 contains 13 residues. The ends were cut back, 7 bases at V and 6 bases at J, with 15 bases in the middle. CDR3 region: CASNQGNVAEAFF. As DNA, the CDR3 is TGTGCCAGCAATCAGGGGAACGTCGCTGAAGCTTTCTTT.

The V gene is TRBV7-9, the J gene TRBJ2-5; a weak D match, TRBD2 (6 bases). Germline CDR1 SEHNR, CDR2 FQNEAQ (reference sequence). V was cut by 0 bases and J by 5 bases, with 10 bases left in between. The CDR3 covers 14 residues. This CDR3 reads CASSLAGGSETQYF. The CDR3 DNA follows: TGTGCCAGCAGCTTAGCGGGGGGTTCGGAGACCCAGTACTTC.

V gene TRBV19 combines with J gene TRBJ2-1; 9 bases agree with TRBD2. The CDR3 covers 16 residues. V dropped 6 bases and J dropped 4; count of bases not matched to a gene: 10. The V gene's germline CDR1 is LNHDA and CDR2 SQIVND (reference sequence). The CDR3 sequence is CASSRSGLAPYNEQFF. CDR3 nucleotides: TGTGCCAGTAGCAGATCGGGACTAGCCCCATACAATGAGCAGTTCTTC.

The gene calls are TRBV10-3 and TRBJ2-7; D is perhaps TRBD1 (5 bases). CDR1 and CDR2 from the germline V gene are ENHRY and SYGVKD. CDR3 length: 11 amino acids. The ends were cut back, 7 bases at V and 5 bases at J, with 9 bases in the middle. This CDR3 reads CAIMRRDEQYF. The CDR3 nucleotides are TGTGCCATCATGCGCAGGGACGAGCAGTACTTC.

The chain carries TRBV5-1 and TRBJ1-3; no reliable D call. CDR1 is SGHRS and CDR2 is YFSETQ in the germline V gene. V gave up 4 bases and J gave up 0 bases, with 11 bases separating them. CDR3 length equals 15 residues. This chain's CDR3 is CASSEEPGSGNTIYF. Here the CDR3 DNA reads TGCGCCAGCAGCGAAGAGCCGGGCTCTGGAAACACCATATATTTT. The whole variable domain, remainder taken from reference TRBV5-1 and TRBJ1-3, is KAGVTQTPRYLIKTRGQQVTLSCSPISGHRSVSWYQQTPGQGLQFLFEYFSETQRNKGNFPGRFSGRQFSNSRSEMNVSTLELGDSALYLCASSEEPGSGNTIYFGEGSWLTVV.

The gene calls are TRBV7-9 and TRBJ2-5; 9 positions match TRBD2. Germline values: CDR1 SEHNR, CDR2 FQNEAQ (reference sequence). The CDR3 loop spans 16 amino acids. Germline trimming cut 5 bases from V and 2 bases from J; bases unmatched to any gene: 9. The CDR3 region is CASSHRLAAIQETQYF. DNA for the CDR3: TGTGCCAGCAGCCACCGACTAGCGGCTATACAAGAGACCCAGTACTTC. The full variable domain, with the rest looked up from reference TRBV7-9 and TRBJ2-5, is DTGVSQNPRHKITKRGQNVTFRCDPISEHNRLYWYRQTLGQGPEFLTYFQNEAQLEKSRLLSDRFSAERPKGSFSTLEIQRTEQGDSAMYLCASSHRLAAIQETQYFGPGTRLLVL.

The chain joins TRBV19 to TRBJ2-1; TRBD1 matches at 11 bases. With 1 base clipped from V and 7 bases from J, the junction kept 3 bases outside the gene matches. From germline, CDR1 is LNHDA and CDR2 SQIVND (reference sequence). The CDR3 spans 15 residues. CDR3 protein: CASSIGDRGRNEQFF. CDR3 in DNA: TGTGCCAGTAGTATAGGGGACAGGGGGAGGAATGAGCAGTTCTTC. Filled out from reference TRBV19 and TRBJ2-1, the complete variable domain reads DGGITQSPKYLFRKEGQNVTLSCEQNLNHDAMYWYRQDPGQGLRLIYYSQIVNDFQKGDIAEGYSVSREKKESFPLTVTSAQKNPTAFYLCASSIGDRGRNEQFFGPGTRLTVL.